These 30 T cell receptor beta chains came from one sample sequenced in a study of immune heterogeneity within non-small cell lung tumors (dated by TCRdb to the late 2010s). The TCR template was genomic DNA extracted from bulk tumor tissue, and 600 ng of gDNA was amplified for each sample. During surgery, multiple biopsies were taken from each primary tumor and placed as far apart as possible within the tumor mass. The study cohort was described as untreated, and the patients were newly diagnosed NSCLC cases having curative surgery. The listed sequencing device is HiSeq X Ten. The TCR beta CDR3 region was amplified with a multiplex PCR system, in which a first round of roughly 10 cycles was run using 32 V-gene forward and 13 J-gene reverse primers. TCRdb reprocessing: public reads trimmed at Q25 with fastp, clones called with MiXCR, in-frame beta chains kept. Each entry merges the rows of one CDR3 protein and shows their most common DNA and genes. The sample table lists 21,000 or so distinct CDR3 sequences, around 26% of them with a count of one. The leading ten clones occupy roughly 4.4% of the sample.

The sequencing sample was made of lung tumor tissue. The receptors derive from a man aged 40-55 years with non-small cell lung cancer.

This clonotype is classed as medium-sized (0.01 to 0.1%). The rearrangement links TRBV2 to TRBJ1-2; D is unresolved. Germline CDR1 SNHLY, CDR2 FYNNEI. Trimming stripped 8 bases from V and 4 bases from J, with 8 bases between. The CDR3 runs 11 residues. CDR3 nucleotides: TGTGCCAGCGTATTGAGCTATGGCTACACCTTC. Translated: CASVLSYGYTF.

This clonotype occurred many times. This chain connects TRBV20-1 to TRBJ1-4; 9 bases match TRBD1. Trimming removed 5 bases from V and 8 bases from J; junction bases left unmatched: 9. This CDR3 spans 14 amino acids. Germline assignment: CDR1 DFQATT and CDR2 SNEGSKA (reference sequence). The CDR3 DNA reads TGCAGTGCTCCCGTCTTGACAGGGGGGGAAAAACTGTTTTTT. It yields the protein CSAPVLTGGEKLFF.

About this clonotype itself: With a much larger clone just one base away, this may be a read error. This rearrangement joins TRBV6-5 to TRBJ1-5; possibly TRBD1 for D (5 bases). There are 14 residues in the CDR3. Germline V gene lookup returns CDR1 MNHEY and CDR2 SVGAGI. The CDR3 bases are TGTGCCAGCAGTTATCGGGGCAGCAATCAGCCCCAGAATTTT. Its translation: CASSYRGSNQPQNF.

Comments on this clonotype: The junction departs from germline at one end; a sequencing error may be responsible. The CDR3 loop is CASSAGSNYDQYF. CDR3 in DNA: TGTGCCAGCAGCGCGGGATCCAACTACGACCAGTACTTC. This chain joins TRBV9 and TRBJ2-7, with D perhaps TRBD2 (5 bases). There are 13 residues in the CDR3. Germline V gives CDR1 SGDLS, CDR2 YYNGEE.

This clonotype was found many times. In nucleotides, the CDR3 is TGTGCCAGCAGTTACTCGACTTTGGGAAACAATTCACCCCTCCACTTT. As protein: CASSYSTLGNNSPLHF. The V gene is TRBV6-5, the J gene TRBJ1-6; the D is unclear. Trimming took 0 bases from V and 7 from J, leaving 13 bases between them. CDR1 MNHEY and CDR2 SVGAGI come from the germline V gene. The CDR3 is 16 residues long.

This clonotype has only a few counts. The V and J genes are TRBV19 and TRBJ2-3; unclear D gene. Trimming stripped 2 bases from V and 3 bases from J, with 3 bases between. The CDR3 covers 12 residues. Germline lookup yields CDR1 LNHDA and CDR2 SQIVND (reference sequence). The CDR3 DNA reads as TGTGCCAGTAGTATATCGACAGATACGCAGTATTTT. It is translated as CASSISTDTQYF. The full variable domain, with the rest looked up from reference TRBV19 and TRBJ2-3, is DGGITQSPKYLFRKEGQNVTLSCEQNLNHDAMYWYRQDPGQGLRLIYYSQIVNDFQKGDIAEGYSVSREKKESFPLTVTSAQKNPTAFYLCASSISTDTQYFGPGTRLTVL.

V usage is TRBV5-1 and J usage is TRBJ2-1, with a possible D match to TRBD1 (6 bases). CDR1 and CDR2 (germline): SGHRS, YFSETQ. There are 14 residues in the CDR3. V lost 2 bases and J lost 4, with 10 bases in between. The CDR3 spells CASSFEQGYNEQFF. CDR3 nucleotide sequence: TGCGCCAGCAGCTTCGAGCAGGGGTACAATGAGCAGTTCTTC.

This clonotype showed up just a few times. The rearrangement joins TRBV12-3 or TRBV12-4 to TRBJ2-1; 10 bases match TRBD2. This CDR3 has 15 amino acids. J gave up 4 bases and V 3 bases, and 3 bases lay outside the gene matches. The CDR3 DNA is TGTGCCAGCAGTTTGGAACTAGCGGGATACAATGAGCAGTTCTTC. Translating gives CASSLELAGYNEQFF.

The chain couples TRBV5-1 to TRBJ1-1; no firm D call. Germline CDR1 SGHRS, CDR2 YFSETQ. The V gene lost 4 bases and the J gene lost 3 bases, with 10 bases spanning the gap. This CDR3 has 13 amino acids. The CDR3 loop is CASSPLKDTEAFF. CDR3 nucleotide sequence: TGCGCCAGCAGCCCACTCAAGGACACTGAAGCTTTCTTT.

V and J are TRBV11-3 and TRBJ2-1; D possibly corresponds to TRBD2 (6 bases). This CDR3 is 13 amino acids long. Germline lookup yields CDR1 SGHNT and CDR2 YENEEA. Trimming pared 4 bases from V and 3 bases from J, leaving 7 bases between. The CDR3 region has the DNA TGTGCCAGCAGCTGGGGGGTCTACAATGAGCAGTTCTTC. It yields the protein CASSWGVYNEQFF.

To note about this clonotype: A much larger clonotype is one base distant, so this may be a read error. The rearrangement joins TRBV6-2 or TRBV6-3 to TRBJ1-3; D is ambiguous. CDR1 is MNHEY, CDR2 SVGEGT, per germline. This CDR3 has 14 residues. Deletions cut 10 bases from V and 10 bases from J, with 23 bases between. The CDR3 is CAISHPGRGRTIYF. CDR3 bases: TGTGCCATCAGCCACCCCGGCCGCGGGAGAACCATATATTTT.

The count of this clonotype is one. Because the CDR3 is missing its conserved closing phenylalanine or tryptophan, this is likely a read error. The chain uses TRBV19 and TRBJ2-7; tentatively, D is TRBD1 or TRBD2 (6 bases each). In germline, CDR1 is LNHDA, CDR2 SQIVND (reference sequence). V was cut by 3 bases and J by 2 bases, with 11 bases left in between. The CDR3 has 14 residues. CDR3 loop: CASSMRDNPYEQYS. In DNA form, the CDR3 reads TGTGCCAGTAGTATGCGGGACAACCCCTACGAGCAGTACTCC.

This clonotype was seen a handful of times. This chain uses TRBV20-1 with TRBJ2-3; either TRBD1 or TRBD2 may supply D (7 bases each). From germline, CDR1 is DFQATT and CDR2 SNEGSKA (reference sequence). The CDR3 is 14 amino acids. V was shortened by 6 bases and J by 1 base, with 14 bases between the two germline ends. The CDR3 DNA sequence: TGCAGTGCAGAGGGGGCGGGAGGCACAGATACGCAGTATTTT. This codes for CSAEGAGGTDTQYF.

To note about this clonotype: Possible read error: a much larger clone is one base away. The V and J genes are TRBV18 and TRBJ2-7; 13 positions agree with TRBD2. V dropped 7 bases and J dropped 6; count of bases not matched to a gene: 9. The germline CDR1 and CDR2 sequences are KGHSH and LQKENI. This CDR3 region has 15 residues. The CDR3 DNA reads TGTGCCAGCTTACCCCCACTAGCGGGAGGGCCCGAGCAGTACTTC. Protein sequence: CASLPPLAGGPEQYF.

The chain couples TRBV4-1 to TRBJ2-1, with TRBD1 matching over 9 bases. This CDR3 has 14 residues. V dropped 3 bases and J dropped 4; count of bases not matched to a gene: 1. Germline CDR1 and CDR2: MGHRA and YSYEKL. The CDR3 sequence: CASSQGQGYNEQFF. The CDR3 bases are TGCGCCAGCAGCCAGGGACAGGGATACAATGAGCAGTTCTTC.

This clonotype was seen a handful of times. The chain joins TRBV19 to TRBJ2-3; 13 nucleotides match TRBD2. From germline, CDR1 is LNHDA and CDR2 SQIVND (reference sequence). The CDR3 covers 16 residues. V was pared by 4 bases and J by 8 bases, with 9 bases of the junction left unmatched. CDR3 sequence: CASSRGGLAGWATQYF. As DNA, the CDR3 is TGTGCCAGTAGTAGGGGGGGACTAGCGGGATGGGCTACGCAGTATTTT. The full variable domain, rest sourced from reference TRBV19 and TRBJ2-3, is DGGITQSPKYLFRKEGQNVTLSCEQNLNHDAMYWYRQDPGQGLRLIYYSQIVNDFQKGDIAEGYSVSREKKESFPLTVTSAQKNPTAFYLCASSRGGLAGWATQYFGPGTRLTVL.

As concerns this clonotype: A clone one base away is much larger, so this may be a read error. The chain combines TRBV7-2 with TRBJ2-7; D tentatively fits TRBD1 or TRBD2 (5 bases each). CDR1 and CDR2 (germline): SGHTA, FQGNSA. The CDR3 is made up of 15 amino acids. The chain's CDR3 is CAISRDLPSSYEQYF. DNA for the CDR3: TGTGCCATCAGCAGGGACCTACCTAGCTCCTACGAGCAGTACTTC.

Comment on this clonotype: One junction end does not reproduce the germline sequence, and a read error may be involved. The rearrangement joins TRBV27 to TRBJ1-4; no firm D call. In germline, CDR1 is MNHEY, CDR2 SMNVEV (reference sequence). This CDR3 comprises 14 residues. The CDR3 nucleotides read TGTGCCAGAAGTTTCTCAGGAACTAATGAAAAACTGTTTTTT. This gives the protein CARSFSGTNEKLFF.

The CDR3 DNA is TGTGCCAGCTCACCGGCCCAGAGGAACAATGAGCAGTTCTTC. Translation gives CASSPAQRNNEQFF. The rearrangement links TRBV18 to TRBJ2-1; D remains ambiguous. Germline CDR1 KGHSH, CDR2 LQKENI. V lost 3 bases, J lost 5 bases, and 11 bases lay in between. This CDR3 comprises 14 residues.

In its sample, this clonotype was seen a few times. The J gene is TRBJ2-3, the V gene TRBV7-9, with D unclear. Germline CDR1 and CDR2: SEHNR and FQNEAQ (reference sequence). The V gene lost 5 bases and the J gene lost 6 bases, with 9 bases spanning the gap. The length of the CDR3 is 12 residues. CDR3 bases: TGTGCCAGCAGCCTCGATGTGGATACGCAGTATTTT. It specifies CASSLDVDTQYF.

On this clonotype: A much larger clone lies a single base off, so this may be a read error. The gene calls are TRBV7-9 and TRBJ2-3, with 8 positions matching TRBD1. Trimming at V came to 5 bases and at J to 2 bases, leaving 6 bases not matched to a gene. CDR3 size: 15 residues. CDR1 SEHNR and CDR2 FQNEAQ come from the germline V gene (reference sequence). The CDR3 loop reads CASSDGQGVTDTQYF. CDR3 sequence (DNA): TGTGCCAGCAGCGACGGACAGGGTGTCACAGATACGCAGTATTTT.

This clonotype was counted only a few times. The chain recombines TRBV30 with TRBJ1-1; weak D call: TRBD1 (5 bases). CDR1 GTSNPN and CDR2 SVGIG come from the germline V gene (reference sequence). With 3 bases removed from V and 3 bases from J, the gap between germline ends came to 11 bases. The CDR3 has 13 amino acids. CDR3 coding DNA: TGTGCCTGGAGCCGACAGAGGCACACTGAAGCTTTCTTT. It codes for CAWSRQRHTEAFF.

For this clonotype: A much larger clone lies one base from this, so it may be a read error. The chain is built from TRBV20-1 and TRBJ2-7, with 8 bases matching TRBD2. CDR1 and CDR2 from the germline V gene are DFQATT and SNEGSKA (reference sequence). V lost 5 bases and J lost 3; bases outside the gene matches: 12. This CDR3 has 15 residues. The CDR3 DNA reads as TGCAGTGCTTTGCCCGGGACTAGAGGGAGCTACGAGCAGTACTTC. It encodes CSALPGTRGSYEQYF.

At least ten counts were recorded for this clonotype. The chain is built from TRBV2 and TRBJ1-1; 11 positions agree with TRBD1. This CDR3 contains 13 residues. Per germline, CDR1 SNHLY and CDR2 FYNNEI. J gave up 7 bases and V 3 bases, and 1 base lay outside the gene matches. CDR3 loop: CASSEGQGGEAFF. As DNA, the CDR3 is TGTGCCAGCAGTGAGGGACAGGGGGGTGAAGCTTTCTTT.

This clonotype was seen only once. Since a much larger clone is just one base distant, this may be a read error. The chain is built from TRBV13 and TRBJ2-7, with D perhaps matching TRBD1 (5 bases). V shed 2 bases and J shed 4 bases, with 12 bases lying between them. The CDR3 loop spans 14 amino acids. Germline-derived CDR1 and CDR2 are PRHDT and FYEKMQ (reference sequence). The CDR3 region has the DNA TGTGCCAGCAGCTTAAGGACATGGGGTTACGAGCAGTACTTC. Its translation is CASSLRTWGYEQYF.

This chain links TRBV6-1 with TRBJ2-7, with 8 bases lining up with TRBD1. Germline assignment: CDR1 MNHNS and CDR2 SASEGT. Trimming cost V 6 bases and J 6 bases; bases outside gene matches: 16. This CDR3 is built from 16 residues. CDR3 protein: CASSSVDGQGASEQYF. In DNA form, the CDR3 reads TGTGCCAGCAGCTCCGTGGACGGGCAGGGGGCCTCCGAGCAGTACTTC.

The V gene is TRBV6-5, the J gene TRBJ2-7; D possibly corresponds to TRBD1 (6 bases). The CDR3 consists of 15 residues. Trimming took 2 bases from V and 4 from J, leaving 15 bases between them. From germline, CDR1 is MNHEY and CDR2 SVGAGI. DNA of the CDR3: TGTGCCAGCAGTTACGGCGAGGGGGATAAATACGAGCAGTACTTC. It specifies CASSYGEGDKYEQYF.

This clonotype was counted only a few times. V is TRBV20-1 and J is TRBJ2-3; tentative D call: TRBD1 (5 bases). Trimming cost V 4 bases and J 4 bases, with 15 bases left between them. Germline V gene sequence: CDR1 DFQATT, CDR2 SNEGSKA (reference sequence). The CDR3 loop spans 14 amino acids. CDR3 DNA: TGCAGTGCTACAGGGCCTTTTAGCCCAGATACGCAGTATTTT. Protein: CSATGPFSPDTQYF.

This clonotype was detected ten times or more. The chain joins TRBV10-3 to TRBJ2-2; 10 positions match TRBD1. With V trimmed by 10 bases and J by 6 bases, 5 bases remained unmatched. This CDR3 spans 13 amino acids. The germline V gene has CDR1 ENHRY and CDR2 SYGVKD. Here the CDR3 reads CATTDRGPGELFF. The DNA for the CDR3 is TGTGCCACCACCGACAGGGGGCCCGGGGAGCTGTTTTTT.

The rearrangement joins TRBV5-8 to TRBJ1-6; 8 bases are shared with TRBD1. After removal of 0 bases from V and 8 bases from J, the junction contained 4 bases not matched to a gene. The germline CDR1 and CDR2 sequences are SGHTS and YDEGEE. The CDR3 contains 15 residues. This chain's CDR3 is CASSLDGRGHSPLHF. The CDR3 coding sequence is TGTGCCAGCAGCTTGGATGGCAGGGGGCATTCACCCCTCCACTTT.